Detailed here is one T cell receptor beta chain. Specified time point: newly diagnosed GD, antithyroid drugs for less than 3 months. Researchers made the TCR library from RNA that was extracted from PBMCs. Library construction for TCR beta used iRepertoire HTBI primers and Arm-PCR of CDR3 regions. TCRdb passed the multiplex PCR reads through MiXCR, listing each CDR3 protein once. This table holds approximately 560,000 distinct CDR3 sequences, around 16% found once. The sample originates from a study of regulatory T cells in long-lasting Graves disease. Germline V lookup: CDR1 KGHDR, CDR2 SFDVKD. The CDR3 is 17 amino acids. The J segment lost 5 bases and the V segment lost 5 bases, leaving 14 bases of the junction unmatched. These data are also associated with another study on T cells in Graves' hyperthyroidism and ophthalmopathy. As that study records: TCR CDR3 regions were first amplified by RT-PCR with HTBI primers. Blood samples included most of the expanded thyroid clonotypes exceeding 0.001.

The chain has TRBV24-1 and TRBJ1-2; 9 nucleotides align to TRBD1. The sequenced sample was peripheral blood mononuclear cells (PBMCs), obtained at new diagnosis, from a patient treated with antithyroid drugs. The receptor was derived from a man between 18 and 29 years old with Graves disease. CDR3 DNA: TGTGCCACCAGTGGTCCCCTGCTTGACAGGGGGGGATATGGCTACACCTTC. Translation gives CATSGPLLDRGGYGYTF.